Shown below are 3 T cell receptor beta chains from a single sample sequenced in a study of shared clonotypes between healthy human individuals. CD45RO-negative cells were positively selected for CCR7, leaving out terminally differentiated effector memory CD45RA+ cells. Clones were sequenced by immunoSEQ multiplex PCR, and TCRdb holds only the in-frame ones, with some missing. The sample lists fewer than 700,000 clones; 85% to 95% were seen once. The specimen was naive CD8+ T cells sorted from blood. The receptors were gathered from a woman in her twenties or thirties in good health.

J is TRBJ2-5 and V is TRBV27; TRBD1 is a possible D gene (6 bases). Gene TRBJ2-7 matches the end of the DNA better, so the J call may be wrong. The germline CDR1 and CDR2 sequences are MNHEY and SMNVEV (reference sequence). The CDR3 consists of 13 residues. In DNA form, the CDR3 reads TGTGCCAGCAGACAGGGTTTCTACTACGAGCAGTACTTC. Its protein product is CASRQGFYYEQYF.

The sample holds one count of this clone. This chain uses TRBV28 with TRBJ2-5; unclear D gene. The J call is doubtful: the DNA matches TRBJ2-7 better. Germline V gene sequence: CDR1 MDHEN, CDR2 SYDVKM. This CDR3 has 12 amino acids. For the CDR3, the DNA is TGTGCCAGCAGTCCCCGGATGTACGAGCAGTACTTC. Protein: CASSPRMYEQYF.

A single count supports this clone. The genes are TRBV15 and TRBJ1-4; D is ambiguous. The V and J ends lost 6 bases and 5 bases respectively, with 13 bases between them. From germline, CDR1 is LNHNV and CDR2 YYDKDF (reference sequence). The CDR3 is made up of 14 amino acids. The CDR3 nucleotides are TGTGCCACCAGTAGGTCCCGAGGGAATGAAAAACTGTTTTTT. Its translation: CATSRSRGNEKLFF.